This T cell receptor beta chain derives from a study of shared clonotypes between healthy human individuals. Assay: immunoSEQ multiplex PCR; the TCRdb copy retains only in-frame clones and omits some. The sample lists 190,000 or so clones; 60% to 75% were seen once. The CDR3 sequence is 18 residues long. The donors were all Caucasian adults (living in Nashville, Tennessee). Both subsets, CD45RA+ naive and CD45RA-negative memory, were split from the CD4+ cells. This clonotype was sampled from a man aged 25 to 40 in good health. J is TRBJ2-7 and V is TRBV12-2; the D call in the table, TRBD2, was not verified against the DNA. TRBV12-2 is a pseudogene locus. Sequenced input: memory CD4+ T cells sorted from blood. Regarding subset: CD45RA-negative fraction. As DNA, the CDR3 is TGTGCAAGTCGCTTAGTGGTTTGGTTAGGACTAGCCCCCCTCGAGCAGTACTTC. Encoded protein: CASRLVVWLGLAPLEQYF.